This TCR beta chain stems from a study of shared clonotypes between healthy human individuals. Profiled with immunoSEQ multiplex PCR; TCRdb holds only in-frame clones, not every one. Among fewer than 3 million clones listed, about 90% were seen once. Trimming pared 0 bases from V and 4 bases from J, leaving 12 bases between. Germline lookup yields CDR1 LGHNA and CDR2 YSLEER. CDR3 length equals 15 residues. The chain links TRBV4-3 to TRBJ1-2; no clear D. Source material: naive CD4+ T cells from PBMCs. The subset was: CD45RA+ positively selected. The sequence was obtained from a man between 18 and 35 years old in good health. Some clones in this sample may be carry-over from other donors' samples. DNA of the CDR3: TGCGCCAGCAGCCAAGATGGGTTCCCCGGCTATGGCTACACCTTC. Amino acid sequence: CASSQDGFPGYGYTF.